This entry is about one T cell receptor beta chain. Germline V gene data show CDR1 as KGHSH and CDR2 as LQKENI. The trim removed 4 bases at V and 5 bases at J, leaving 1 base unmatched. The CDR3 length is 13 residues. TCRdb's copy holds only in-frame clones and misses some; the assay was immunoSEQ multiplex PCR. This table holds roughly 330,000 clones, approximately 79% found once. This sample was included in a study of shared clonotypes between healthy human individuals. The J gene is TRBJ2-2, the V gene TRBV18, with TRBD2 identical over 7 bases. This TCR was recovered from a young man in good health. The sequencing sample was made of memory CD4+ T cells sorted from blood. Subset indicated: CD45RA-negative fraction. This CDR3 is CASSRTSTGELFF. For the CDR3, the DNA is TGTGCCAGCTCACGGACTAGTACCGGGGAGCTGTTTTTT. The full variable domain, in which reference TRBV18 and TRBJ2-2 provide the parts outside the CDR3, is NAGVMQNPRHLVRRRGQEARLRCSPMKGHSHVYWYRQLPEEGLKFMVYLQKENIIDESGMPKERFSAEFPKEGPSILRIQQVVRGDSAAYFCASSRTSTGELFFGEGSRLTVL.